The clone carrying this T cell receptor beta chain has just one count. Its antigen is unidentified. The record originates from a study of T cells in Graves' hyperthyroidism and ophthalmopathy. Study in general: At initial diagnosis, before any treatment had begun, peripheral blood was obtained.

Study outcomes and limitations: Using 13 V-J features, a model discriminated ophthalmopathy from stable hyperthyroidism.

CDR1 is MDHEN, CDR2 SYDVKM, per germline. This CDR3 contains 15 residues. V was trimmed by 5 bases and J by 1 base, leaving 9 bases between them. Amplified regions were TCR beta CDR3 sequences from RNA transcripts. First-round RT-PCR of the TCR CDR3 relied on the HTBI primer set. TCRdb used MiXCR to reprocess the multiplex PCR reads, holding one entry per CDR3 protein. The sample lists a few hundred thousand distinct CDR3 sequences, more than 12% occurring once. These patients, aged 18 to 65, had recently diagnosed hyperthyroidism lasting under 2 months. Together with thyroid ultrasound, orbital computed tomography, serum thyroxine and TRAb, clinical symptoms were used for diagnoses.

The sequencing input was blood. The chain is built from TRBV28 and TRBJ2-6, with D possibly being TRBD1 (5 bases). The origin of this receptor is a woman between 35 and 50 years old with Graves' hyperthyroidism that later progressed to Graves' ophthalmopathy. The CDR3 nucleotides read TGTGCCAGCAGTACTACAGGTTCTGGGGCCAACGTCCTGACTTTC. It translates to CASSTTGSGANVLTF.